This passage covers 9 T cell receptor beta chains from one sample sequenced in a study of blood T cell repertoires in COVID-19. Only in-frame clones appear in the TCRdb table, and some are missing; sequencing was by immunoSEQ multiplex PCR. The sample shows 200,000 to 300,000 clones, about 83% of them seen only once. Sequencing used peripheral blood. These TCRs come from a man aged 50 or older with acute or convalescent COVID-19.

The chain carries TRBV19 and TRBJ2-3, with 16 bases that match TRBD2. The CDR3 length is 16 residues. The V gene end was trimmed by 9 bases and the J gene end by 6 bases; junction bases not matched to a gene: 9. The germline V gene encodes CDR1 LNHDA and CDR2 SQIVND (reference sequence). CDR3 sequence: CASTRGLAGGLDTQYF. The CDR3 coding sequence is TGTGCCAGCACCCGGGGACTAGCGGGGGGGCTTGATACGCAGTATTTT.

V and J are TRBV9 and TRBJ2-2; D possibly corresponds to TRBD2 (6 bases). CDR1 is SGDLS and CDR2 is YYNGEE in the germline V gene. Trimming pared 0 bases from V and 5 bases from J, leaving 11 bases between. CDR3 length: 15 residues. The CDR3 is CASSVAGGRTGELFF. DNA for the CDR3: TGTGCCAGCAGCGTAGCTGGTGGGAGGACCGGGGAGCTGTTTTTT.

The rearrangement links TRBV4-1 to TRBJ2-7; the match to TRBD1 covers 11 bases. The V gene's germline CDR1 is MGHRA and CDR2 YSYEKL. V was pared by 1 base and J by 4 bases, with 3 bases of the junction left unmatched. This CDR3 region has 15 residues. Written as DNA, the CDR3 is TGCGCCAGCAGCCAAGCCGGACAGGGGGCTTACGAGCAGTACTTC. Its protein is CASSQAGQGAYEQYF.

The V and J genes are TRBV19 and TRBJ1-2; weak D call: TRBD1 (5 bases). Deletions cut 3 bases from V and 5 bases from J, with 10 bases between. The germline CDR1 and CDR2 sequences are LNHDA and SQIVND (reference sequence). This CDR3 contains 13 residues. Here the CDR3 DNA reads TGTGCCAGTAGTATGGTACAGGTTTATGGCTACACCTTC. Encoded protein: CASSMVQVYGYTF.

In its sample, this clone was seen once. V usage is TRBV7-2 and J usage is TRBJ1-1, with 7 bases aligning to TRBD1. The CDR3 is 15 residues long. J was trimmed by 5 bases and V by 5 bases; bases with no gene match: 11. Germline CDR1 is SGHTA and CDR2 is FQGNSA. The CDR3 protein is CASSRKRQGRTEAFF. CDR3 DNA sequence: TGTGCCAGCAGCCGGAAAAGACAGGGCCGAACTGAAGCTTTCTTT.

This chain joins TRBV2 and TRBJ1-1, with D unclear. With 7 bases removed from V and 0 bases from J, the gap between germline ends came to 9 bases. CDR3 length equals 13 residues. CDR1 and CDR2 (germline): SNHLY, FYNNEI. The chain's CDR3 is CASTEVMNTEAFF. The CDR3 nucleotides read TGTGCCAGCACGGAGGTTATGAACACTGAAGCTTTCTTT. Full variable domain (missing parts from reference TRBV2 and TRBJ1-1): EPEVTQTPSHQVTQMGQEVILRCVPISNHLYFYWYRQILGQKVEFLVSFYNNEISEKSEIFDDQFSVERPDGSNFTLKIRSTKLEDSAMYFCASTEVMNTEAFFGQGTRLTVV.

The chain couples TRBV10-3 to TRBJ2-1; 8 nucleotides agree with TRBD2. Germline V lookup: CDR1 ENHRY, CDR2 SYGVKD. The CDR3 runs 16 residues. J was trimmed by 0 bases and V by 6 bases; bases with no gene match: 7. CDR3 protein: CAIREPSGSSYNEQFF. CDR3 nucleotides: TGTGCCATCAGGGAGCCCAGCGGGAGCTCCTACAATGAGCAGTTCTTC.

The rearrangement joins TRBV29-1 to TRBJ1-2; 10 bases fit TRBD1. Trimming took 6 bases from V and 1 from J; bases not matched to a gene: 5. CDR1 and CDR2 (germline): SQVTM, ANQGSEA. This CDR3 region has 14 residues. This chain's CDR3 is CSVAGTGDNYGYTF. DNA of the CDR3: TGCAGCGTCGCAGGGACAGGGGATAACTATGGCTACACCTTC.

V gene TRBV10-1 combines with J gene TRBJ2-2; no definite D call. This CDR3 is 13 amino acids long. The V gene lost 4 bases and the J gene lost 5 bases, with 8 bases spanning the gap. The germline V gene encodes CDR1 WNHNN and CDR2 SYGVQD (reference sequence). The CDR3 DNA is TGCGCCAGCAGTGCCAGAGGAACCGGGGAGCTGTTTTTT. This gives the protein CASSARGTGELFF.